This TCR beta chain is from a study of blood T cell repertoires in COVID-19. The V gene's germline CDR1 is SGHRS and CDR2 YFSETQ. CDR3 length equals 14 residues. V gave up 4 bases and J gave up 4 bases; unmatched junction bases: 6. Some clones are missing from TCRdb's copy, which holds only in-frame ones; the method was immunoSEQ multiplex PCR. In the table there are about 97,000 clones, 87% of which are singletons. Sequenced material: peripheral blood. The rearrangement links TRBV5-1 to TRBJ1-2, with TRBD1 identical over 8 bases. This sequence originates from a human donor in a cohort sampled during active COVID-19. The CDR3 spells CASSAQGAGYGYTF. Written as DNA, the CDR3 is TGCGCCAGCAGCGCCCAGGGGGCTGGCTATGGCTACACCTTC.